The clone carrying this T cell receptor beta chain turned up a few times. These data originate in a study of beta chain features in type 1 diabetes. The V gene lost 6 bases and the J gene lost 4 bases, with 16 bases spanning the gap. Germline loops: CDR1 MDHEN, CDR2 SYDVKM. There are 14 residues in the CDR3. Reverse transcription of all isolated RNA meant that expressed TCRB transcripts were sequenced. TCRdb's table, derived via immunoSEQ multiplex PCR, lists solely in-frame clones and lacks some. The data contain hundreds of thousands of clones, about 14% of them singletons. The clonotype was recovered from a man aged 18 to 30 in good health. The gene calls are TRBV28 and TRBJ2-7, with D possibly being TRBD2 (6 bases). The sequenced material came from naive CD4+ T cells from blood. CDR3 nucleotides: TGTGCCAGCAGGACCTCGGGACTGAGTTACGAGCAGTACTTC. Translating gives CASRTSGLSYEQYF.